This T cell receptor (beta chain) stems from a study of blood T cell repertoires in COVID-19. Across the study: In each case, the material was cDNA or gDNA derived from T cells, B-cell-depleted T cells, or PBMCs.

In the original processing: Amplification from reference gene primers served as the basis for estimated nucleated cell counts. Clones were read by immunoSEQ multiplex PCR, and TCRdb kept only the in-frame ones, dropping some. From that table come the V and J calls and clone size; the DNA was used to work out D and trimming. The sample has some 70,000 clones; 84% are singletons. The CDR3 totals 13 residues. Germline V gives CDR1 MNHEY, CDR2 SVGAGI. Trimming shortened V by 6 bases and J by 4 bases, and 12 bases separated the two germline ends. The J gene is TRBJ2-5, the V gene TRBV6-5; no reliable D call. Sequencing was carried out using peripheral blood. This clonotype originated in a man aged 50 to 60 with COVID-19, enrolled during active disease. The CDR3 is CASSLLNLETQYF. CDR3 nucleotides: TGTGCCAGCAGCCTACTTAACTTAGAGACCCAGTACTTC.